This passage covers 27 T cell receptor beta chains from one sample sequenced in a study of vaccination effects on CD4 cells after COVID-19. Antigens of these TCRs are unknown. TCRdb's copy holds only in-frame clones and misses some; the assay was immunoSEQ multiplex PCR. The top ten hold under 10% of the sample, which has under 30,000 clones, roughly two thirds seen once. An approximately ten-day culture period preceded the isolation of CD4+ T cells. Material: CD4+ T cells from PBMCs cultured without peptide, obtained before COVID-19 vaccination. These receptor sequences come from a human donor who received a COVID-19 vaccine.

The chain joins TRBV10-2 to TRBJ2-7; 8 bases are a match to TRBD2. The CDR3 consists of 16 residues. Per the germline V gene, CDR1 is WSHSY and CDR2 is SAAADI. V trimming: 2 bases; J trimming: 0 bases; junction bases outside the gene matches: 6. The chain's CDR3 is CASSEPGGATSYEQYF. The CDR3 DNA is TGCGCCAGCAGTGAGCCCGGGGGGGCCACCTCCTACGAGCAGTACTTC.

The CDR3 DNA reads as TGTGCCAGCAGGATTACTAATCAGCCCCAGCATTTT. Translation gives CASRITNQPQHF. J is TRBJ1-5 and V is TRBV6-5; the D is unclear. CDR3 length: 12 amino acids. V dropped 6 bases and J dropped 4 bases, with 7 bases sitting between them. Germline lookup yields CDR1 MNHEY and CDR2 SVGAGI.

V usage is TRBV12-3 or TRBV12-4 and J usage is TRBJ1-5; no clear D. V was trimmed by 5 bases and J by 9 bases, leaving 11 bases between them. The CDR3 contains 12 residues. CDR3 in amino acids: CASSPSPSPQHF. The DNA of the CDR3 is TGTGCCAGCAGTCCGAGTCCCTCGCCCCAGCATTTT.

The rearrangement links TRBV10-2 to TRBJ1-5, with TRBD1 as a possible D gene (6 bases). CDR1 WSHSY and CDR2 SAAADI come from the germline V gene. Between the trimmed V and J ends, which lost 8 bases and 3 bases, there was a span of 14 bases. The CDR3 is 14 amino acids. The CDR3 bases are TGCGCCAGCGGTGGCAGGGGAATCAATCAGCCCCAGCATTTT. Its translation is CASGGRGINQPQHF.

J is TRBJ2-5 and V is TRBV14; D is perhaps TRBD2 (6 bases). The CDR3 has 18 residues. Germline V CDR1 and CDR2: SGHDN, FVKESK. V lost 1 base to trimming and J lost 3 bases, with 21 bases between them. CDR3 bases: TGTGCCAGCAGCCAAGGTCGGGGCTGGAGGGGCTTGGAAGAGACCCAGTACTTC. This translates into CASSQGRGWRGLEETQYF.

The chain combines TRBV30 with TRBJ2-7, with D tentatively TRBD1 or TRBD2 (5 bases each). The germline V gene has CDR1 GTSNPN and CDR2 SVGIG (reference sequence). With 2 bases removed from V and 3 bases from J, the gap between germline ends came to 14 bases. The CDR3 runs to 14 residues. The CDR3 loop reads CAWSSPGRLYEQYF. CDR3 bases: TGTGCCTGGAGTTCTCCGGGACGCCTCTACGAGCAGTACTTC.

The rearrangement joins TRBV3-1 (or the pseudogene TRBV3-2) to TRBJ2-3; D call uncertain. CDR3 length: 13 amino acids. Between the trimmed V and J ends, which lost 4 bases and 7 bases, there was a span of 12 bases. Germline V lookup: CDR1 LGHDT, CDR2 YNNKEL (reference sequence). In DNA, the CDR3 is TGTGCCAGCAGCCTCAGTAACGGTTATACGCAGTATTTT. This translates into CASSLSNGYTQYF.

The rearrangement joins TRBV6-5 to TRBJ2-5; no firm D call. CDR3 size: 16 residues. Germline assignment: CDR1 MNHEY and CDR2 SVGAGI. Between the trimmed V and J ends, which lost 0 bases and 4 bases, there was a span of 15 bases. The CDR3 loop is CASSYSPNSWGETQYF. The CDR3 DNA reads TGTGCCAGCAGTTACTCCCCCAACAGTTGGGGAGAGACCCAGTACTTC.

Here the CDR3 reads CASSEGTSVGQETQYF. CDR3 bases: TGCGCCAGCAGCGAAGGGACTAGCGTGGGCCAAGAGACCCAGTACTTC. The V gene is TRBV5-1, the J gene TRBJ2-5; 10 bases align to TRBD2. The germline V gene encodes CDR1 SGHRS and CDR2 YFSETQ. The ends lost 4 bases at V and 1 base at J; junction bases unmatched: 7. This CDR3 is 16 amino acids long.

CDR3: CASSKQGANSNTEAFF. The CDR3 coding sequence is TGCGCCAGCAGCAAACAGGGGGCCAATTCCAACACTGAAGCTTTCTTT. V is TRBV5-1 and J is TRBJ1-1; 9 bases line up with TRBD1. The CDR3 has 16 residues. The V gene end was trimmed by 4 bases and the J gene end by 2 bases; junction bases not matched to a gene: 9. Per germline, CDR1 SGHRS and CDR2 YFSETQ.

This clone was found once. The chain links TRBV2 to TRBJ2-3; D call uncertain. CDR1 and CDR2 from the germline V gene are SNHLY and FYNNEI. V lost 7 bases and J 0 bases, leaving 8 bases between the germline ends. The length of the CDR3 is 13 residues. The CDR3 loop reads CASKLASTDTQYF. In nucleotides, the CDR3 is TGTGCCAGCAAACTGGCTAGCACAGATACGCAGTATTTT.

The CDR3 nucleotides read TGTGCCAGCAGCCAAGGCTTTGCGGGGGAAGAGACCCAGTACTTC. Amino acids: CASSQGFAGEETQYF. The chain couples TRBV4-2 to TRBJ2-5, with 7 bases fitting TRBD2. V lost 1 base and J lost 3; bases outside the gene matches: 5. The CDR3 is 15 residues long. Per germline, CDR1 LGHNA and CDR2 YNFKEQ.

The chain couples TRBV11-3 to TRBJ1-1, with D tentatively TRBD1 (5 bases). The CDR3 consists of 13 residues. Germline lookup yields CDR1 SGHNT and CDR2 YENEEA. The V gene lost 6 bases and the J gene lost 0 bases, with 8 bases spanning the gap. In DNA form, the CDR3 reads TGTGCCAGCAGTTGGGGCATGAACACTGAAGCTTTCTTT. Translation: CASSWGMNTEAFF.

The rearrangement links TRBV4-1 to TRBJ2-7; a weak D match, TRBD2 (6 bases). Trimming removed 0 bases from V and 4 bases from J, with 19 bases in between. CDR1 and CDR2 from the germline V gene are MGHRA and YSYEKL. The length of the CDR3 is 17 residues. CDR3 in DNA: TGCGCCAGCAGCCAAGATGGGTGGGGGGTTCGACTGTACGAGCAGTACTTC. Amino acids: CASSQDGWGVRLYEQYF.

J is TRBJ2-3 and V is TRBV9; possible D gene TRBD2, 6 bases. Trimming took 2 bases from V and 1 from J, leaving 8 bases between them. The germline V gene has CDR1 SGDLS and CDR2 YYNGEE. CDR3 length: 14 residues. CDR3 nucleotides: TGTGCCAGCAGCGTGGACTACGGCACAGATACGCAGTATTTT. Amino acids: CASSVDYGTDTQYF.

The chain couples TRBV25-1 to TRBJ2-7, with D maybe TRBD2 (5 bases). Per germline, CDR1 MGHDK and CDR2 SYGVNS. The CDR3 length is 14 residues. V dropped 2 bases and J dropped 7 bases, with 15 bases sitting between them. As DNA, the CDR3 is TGTGCCAGCAGTGAAGACGGAGGCACGGGGGAGCAGTACTTC. Its protein product is CASSEDGGTGEQYF.

This chain joins TRBV5-6 and TRBJ2-3; unclear D gene. This CDR3 comprises 15 residues. V lost 4 bases and J lost 0, with 12 bases in between. The germline V gene encodes CDR1 SGHDT and CDR2 YYEEEE. CDR3 DNA: TGTGCCAGCAGCGTAACCCCAACTAGCACAGATACGCAGTATTTT. Its protein product is CASSVTPTSTDTQYF.

Only a few counts were recorded for this clone. This chain joins TRBV4-1 and TRBJ1-2, with 7 bases matching TRBD1. Per germline, CDR1 MGHRA and CDR2 YSYEKL. V lost 3 bases, J lost 8 bases, and 12 bases stayed unmatched. The CDR3 extends over 15 amino acids. DNA of the CDR3: TGCGCCAGCAGCCAGACAGGGAAGGACCGACCAGGCTACACCTTC. Amino acids: CASSQTGKDRPGYTF.

The rearrangement links TRBV5-6 to TRBJ1-3; D is uncertain. CDR1 and CDR2 from the germline V gene are SGHDT and YYEEEE. The CDR3 has 17 residues. With 3 bases removed from V and 4 bases from J, the gap between germline ends came to 20 bases. CDR3 sequence: CASSSGLLHTGGNTIYF. The CDR3 nucleotides are TGTGCCAGCAGCTCGGGCCTCCTCCACACTGGGGGAAACACCATATATTTT.

The chain is built from TRBV5-6 and TRBJ2-7, with D perhaps TRBD2 (6 bases). Deletions cut 5 bases from V and 4 bases from J, with 10 bases between. CDR1 is SGHDT, CDR2 YYEEEE, per germline. This CDR3 region has 12 residues. The chain's CDR3 is CASSIGGYEQYF. CDR3 in DNA: TGTGCCAGCAGTATTGGGGGGTACGAGCAGTACTTC.

The genes are TRBV19 and TRBJ2-7; possibly TRBD2 for D (6 bases). The CDR3 runs to 13 residues. Germline V lookup: CDR1 LNHDA, CDR2 SQIVND (reference sequence). Trimming removed 7 bases at V and 2 bases at J, with 12 bases between. Written as DNA, the CDR3 is TGTGCCAGTAAAGCGGCGGGGCCCTACGAGCAGTACTTC. It codes for CASKAAGPYEQYF.

J is TRBJ2-1 and V is TRBV6-2 or TRBV6-3; possible D gene TRBD2, 5 bases. The germline V and J ends were trimmed by 2 bases and 4 bases, with 18 bases remaining between them. The CDR3 totals 17 residues. Germline V CDR1 and CDR2: MNHEY, SVGEGT. As DNA, the CDR3 is TGTGCCAGCAGTTACCCCAAGGGAGCGGATTTATACAATGAGCAGTTCTTC. Translation: CASSYPKGADLYNEQFF.

The CDR3 DNA follows: TGTGCCGCCTACAGGGGGGACGCTAATGAAAAACTGTTTTTT. Translated: CAAYRGDANEKLFF. V and J are TRBV30 and TRBJ1-4, with 8 bases matching TRBD1. CDR3 length equals 14 residues. Germline-derived CDR1 and CDR2 are GTSNPN and SVGIG (reference sequence). V lost 8 bases to trimming and J lost 3 bases; unmatched junction nucleotides: 8.

Only a few counts were recorded for this clone. The V and J genes are TRBV19 and TRBJ1-4; tentative D call: TRBD1 (5 bases). This CDR3 spans 13 amino acids. Germline V gene data show CDR1 as LNHDA and CDR2 as SQIVND (reference sequence). V was trimmed by 3 bases and J by 8 bases, leaving 10 bases between them. CDR3 coding DNA: TGTGCCAGTAGTATGGGGGTAGGCGAAAAACTGTTTTTT. Translated: CASSMGVGEKLFF.

The chain carries TRBV6-5 and TRBJ2-7, with D perhaps given as TRBD1 or TRBD2 (6 bases each). Per germline, CDR1 MNHEY and CDR2 SVGAGI. With 8 bases removed from V and 6 bases from J, the gap between germline ends came to 17 bases. The CDR3 sequence is 13 residues long. CDR3 sequence: CASGRQGRGEQYF. CDR3 bases: TGTGCCAGCGGGAGGCAGGGGAGAGGCGAGCAGTACTTC.

The chain combines TRBV4-1 with TRBJ1-4; tentatively, D is TRBD1 (6 bases). Trimming removed 3 bases at V and 1 base at J, with 21 bases between. Germline V CDR1 and CDR2: MGHRA, YSYEKL. The CDR3 runs to 19 residues. In DNA, the CDR3 is TGCGCCAGCAGCCACCCCCAGGGCAGGGGACGGATAACTAATGAAAAACTGTTTTTT. Protein: CASSHPQGRGRITNEKLFF.

V is TRBV7-9 and J is TRBJ1-6; 9 positions match TRBD1. The germline V gene encodes CDR1 SEHNR and CDR2 FQNEAQ (reference sequence). The CDR3 is 14 residues long. V dropped 5 bases and J dropped 4; count of bases not matched to a gene: 0. The CDR3 is CASSGQGYNSPLHF. In DNA, the CDR3 is TGTGCCAGCAGCGGACAGGGGTATAATTCACCCCTCCACTTT.